Here is one T cell receptor beta chain with its context. Original handling: Cell counts per sample came from amplifying reference gene primers. Measured with immunoSEQ multiplex PCR; TCRdb has only the in-frame clones, and not every one. The DNA gave D and trimming, while V, J and clone size come from that table. The sample lists 70,000 or so clones, roughly 73% occurring once. This sample stems from a study of blood T cell repertoires in COVID-19. Overall study: The samples span acute and convalescent COVID-19 from the United States, Italy and Spain. The cDNA or gDNA used as material had been derived from T cells, B-cell-depleted T cells, or PBMCs.

Germline lookup yields CDR1 SGHRS and CDR2 YFSETQ. The CDR3 sequence is 14 residues long. V gave up 2 bases and J gave up 0 bases; unmatched junction bases: 1. This chain links TRBV5-1 with TRBJ2-7, with 8 positions matching TRBD2. The material sequenced was peripheral blood. The sequence was collected from a human donor in a cohort sampled during active COVID-19. This chain's CDR3 is CASSLSGSSYEQYF. CDR3 coding DNA: TGCGCCAGCAGCTTAAGCGGGAGCTCCTACGAGCAGTACTTC.